The clone carrying this TCR beta chain was observed a few times. As yet, its antigen is unknown. The data were taken from a study of vaccination and CD4 T cells after COVID-19. Treatment indicated: roughly 10-day PBMC culture with coronavirus spike peptide pools or control peptides (ViraFEST assay). An Oncomine TCR Beta short-read assay was used to sequence the DNA from cultured CD4+ T cells. TCRdb re-analysed the PCR reads in MiXCR, keeping a single row per CDR3 protein. The table has some 20,000 distinct CDR3 sequences, 45% to 60% seen once. This CDR3 has 14 amino acids. Germline CDR1 SNHLY, CDR2 FYNNEI. V lost 6 bases, J lost 0 bases, and 9 bases lay in between.

The sequenced material came from CD4+ T cells from blood, cultured in vitro. This sequence was found in a human donor who had recovered from COVID-19. The chain couples TRBV2 to TRBJ1-5, with D possibly being TRBD1 (5 bases). CDR3 residues: CASSATDSNQPQHF. In nucleotides, the CDR3 is TGTGCCAGCAGCGCGACAGATAGCAATCAGCCCCAGCATTTT.